The T cell receptor (beta chain) described here comes from a study of technical replicates of blood from a few donors. With 0 bases clipped from V and 3 bases from J, the junction kept 7 bases outside the gene matches. Germline CDR1 reads SGDLS; CDR2 reads YYNGEE. CDR3 length: 16 residues. The method was immunoSEQ multiplex PCR; TCRdb's version includes in-frame clones alone and lacks a portion of them. The table includes around 78,000 clones, 85% to 95% detected once. This chain joins TRBV9 and TRBJ1-2; 8 bases fit TRBD1. The receptor's source is a human donor in good health. The specimen sequenced was T cells isolated from PBMCs. In DNA form, the CDR3 reads TGTGCCAGCAGCGTAGTTAAGGCAGGGGGCGACTATGGCTACACCTTC. Translating it yields CASSVVKAGGDYGYTF.